Following are 12 T cell receptor beta chains from one sample sequenced in a study of shared clonotypes between healthy human individuals. Generated by immunoSEQ multiplex PCR, the TCRdb table keeps only in-frame clones and is missing some. The table records about 600,000 clones, around 97% of them present only once. Source material: naive CD4+ T cells sorted from blood. Subset specified: CD45RA+ positively selected. Source of these receptors: a woman aged 30 to 39 in good health.

The chain employs TRBV4-2 and TRBJ2-7; D possibly corresponds to TRBD2 (6 bases). The V gene lost 4 bases and the J gene lost 3 bases, with 22 bases spanning the gap. Germline-derived CDR1 and CDR2 are LGHNA and YNFKEQ. The CDR3 loop spans 17 amino acids. DNA of the CDR3: TGTGCCAGCAGCCTTAGCGGAAGACAGACACAAGACTACGAGCAGTACTTC. Its translation is CASSLSGRQTQDYEQYF.

This clone was seen only once. The genes are TRBV9 and TRBJ2-5; TRBD1 matches at 9 bases. The CDR3 covers 15 residues. Per germline, CDR1 SGDLS and CDR2 YYNGEE. Trimming took 4 bases from V and 7 from J; bases not matched to a gene: 11. CDR3 loop: CASSPPGTGKGTQYF. As DNA, the CDR3 is TGTGCCAGCAGCCCTCCCGGGACAGGGAAGGGGACCCAGTACTTC.

This chain joins TRBV5-1 and TRBJ1-4; D gene uncertain. The CDR3 runs to 14 residues. Germline CDR1 SGHRS, CDR2 YFSETQ. V gave up 2 bases and J gave up 4 bases, with 9 bases separating them. Here the CDR3 reads CASSLAEYNEKLFF. In DNA form, the CDR3 reads TGCGCCAGCAGCTTAGCTGAATATAATGAAAAACTGTTTTTT.

The gene calls are TRBV20-1 and TRBJ2-7; no clear D gene. The CDR3 is 11 residues long. In germline, CDR1 is DFQATT, CDR2 SNEGSKA (reference sequence). V lost 3 bases, J lost 4 bases, and 7 bases lay in between. As DNA, the CDR3 is TGCAGTGCTAGTCAGTCTTACGAGCAGTACTTC. Translated, it gives CSASQSYEQYF.

A note on this clone: The same CDR3 is also encoded by other DNA sequences in this sample. The genes are TRBV28 and TRBJ1-5, with D maybe TRBD1 (6 bases). V lost 5 bases and J lost 0, with 11 bases in between. The germline gives CDR1 MDHEN, CDR2 SYDVKM. The CDR3 loop spans 15 amino acids. The chain's CDR3 is CASSQGGHSNQPQHF. The CDR3 nucleotides are TGTGCCAGCAGTCAAGGGGGACATAGCAATCAGCCCCAGCATTTT.

This chain uses TRBV18 with TRBJ1-1; D is unclear. In germline, CDR1 is KGHSH, CDR2 LQKENI. V was pared by 3 bases and J by 3 bases, with 8 bases between. This CDR3 comprises 13 residues. This CDR3 is CASSPSPDTEAFF. For the CDR3, the DNA is TGTGCCAGCTCACCTTCGCCTGACACTGAAGCTTTCTTT.

CDR3 nucleotide sequence: TGTGCCAGCAGGTCAAACAGGTATCAGCCCCAGCATTTT. This translates into CASRSNRYQPQHF. The genes are TRBV28 and TRBJ1-5, with D possibly being TRBD1 (5 bases). CDR3 length equals 13 residues. Trimming removed 6 bases at V and 5 bases at J, with 11 bases between. Germline CDR1 is MDHEN and CDR2 is SYDVKM.

The CDR3 spells CASSLEPSAYNEQFF. CDR3 coding DNA: TGCGCCAGCAGCTTGGAACCTAGCGCATACAATGAGCAGTTCTTC. The V gene is TRBV5-1, the J gene TRBJ2-1; tentative D call: TRBD2 (6 bases). The CDR3 length is 15 residues. Germline CDR1 and CDR2: SGHRS and YFSETQ. V was clipped by 0 bases and J by 4 bases, with 11 bases between them.

The chain uses TRBV11-2 and TRBJ2-7; D remains ambiguous. Deletions cut 0 bases from V and 9 bases from J, with 15 bases between. Looked up from germline, CDR1 is SGHAT and CDR2 is FQNNGV. CDR3 length: 14 residues. In DNA, the CDR3 is TGTGCCAGCAGCTTAGATCCCCTCTCGCCCGCGCAGTACTTC. This gives the protein CASSLDPLSPAQYF.

V usage is TRBV6-4 and J usage is TRBJ2-3; 11 nucleotides match TRBD2. Losses at the gene ends were 4 bases for V and 6 bases for J; bases not matched to a gene: 6. The germline V gene encodes CDR1 MRHNA and CDR2 SNTAGT. The CDR3 has 15 amino acids. The DNA of the CDR3 is TGTGCCAGCAGTGTACTAGCGGGAGCCCAGGATACGCAGTATTTT. Protein product: CASSVLAGAQDTQYF.

This clone was recorded only once. The chain links TRBV6-6 to TRBJ2-1; D perhaps matches TRBD2 (6 bases). The V and J ends lost 2 bases and 3 bases respectively, with 8 bases between them. Germline lookup yields CDR1 MNHNY and CDR2 SVGAGI (reference sequence). The CDR3 loop spans 14 amino acids. CDR3 bases: TGTGCCAGCAGTTACGACGGGAGCTACAATGAGCAGTTCTTC. It specifies CASSYDGSYNEQFF.

This sequence joins TRBV6-5 and TRBJ2-7; D is uncertain. Deletions cut 5 bases from V and 3 bases from J, with 14 bases between. This CDR3 comprises 14 residues. Germline V gene lookup returns CDR1 MNHEY and CDR2 SVGAGI. The CDR3 loop is CASSPFPFVYEQYF. The CDR3, as DNA: TGTGCCAGCAGTCCCTTTCCCTTCGTCTACGAGCAGTACTTC.